Listed below are T cell receptor beta chains from one sample, sequenced in a study of regulatory T cells in long-lasting Graves disease. TCRdb reprocessed the multiplex PCR reads via MiXCR and lists one record per CDR3 protein. Of under 700,000 distinct CDR3 sequences detected, more than 15% appear once; the ten largest clones hold 20% to 25%. The sample was also reused in another study, on T cells in Graves' hyperthyroidism and ophthalmopathy.

Sequencing was performed on peripheral blood mononuclear cells (PBMCs), taken at new diagnosis, from a patient treated with antithyroid drugs. The receptors were gathered from a woman aged 35 to 59 with Graves disease. The CDR3 runs from the conserved cysteine through the conserved F or W. A D gene is named only where the DNA matches it firmly. The size of a clone is reported for some rows only, either as once, few or many, or as a class for expanded clones.

d_call: -; clone_size: -; j_call: TRBJ1-1; v_call: TRBV12-3/TRBV12-4; cdr3_nt: TGTGCCAGCAGGATACAGGGAATCAACACTGAAGCTTTCTTT; cdr3_aa: CASRIQGINTEAFF
d_call: TRBD1; clone_size: many; j_call: TRBJ1-2; v_call: TRBV9; cdr3_nt: TGTGCCAGCAGCGTCGGGACAGCCTCCTATGGCTACACCTTC; cdr3_aa: CASSVGTASYGYTF
d_call: -; clone_size: many; j_call: TRBJ2-3; v_call: TRBV7-3; cdr3_nt: TGTGCCAGCAGCTTAACGTCTGGAGGGGGAAGCACAGATACGCAGTATTTT; cdr3_aa: CASSLTSGGGSTDTQYF
d_call: TRBD2; clone_size: -; j_call: TRBJ2-1; v_call: TRBV20-1; cdr3_nt: TGCAGTGCTAGTTTAGGGACTAGCGGGGGCAGCTACAATGAGCAGTTCTTC; cdr3_aa: CSASLGTSGGSYNEQFF
d_call: -; clone_size: many; j_call: TRBJ1-2; v_call: TRBV6-1; cdr3_nt: TGTGCCAGCACCCTGCGAGGAGGATATGGCTACACCTTC; cdr3_aa: CASTLRGGYGYTF
d_call: -; clone_size: many; j_call: TRBJ1-1; v_call: TRBV4-1; cdr3_nt: TGCGCCAGCAGCCAAGGTGGGGGTCGAGGGAAGTCTGAAGCTTTCTTT; cdr3_aa: CASSQGGGRGKSEAFF
d_call: TRBD2; clone_size: -; j_call: TRBJ2-3; v_call: TRBV27; cdr3_nt: TGTGCCAGCAGTCGGCTAGCGGGGGGTTCATATACGCAGTATTTT; cdr3_aa: CASSRLAGGSYTQYF
d_call: -; clone_size: many; j_call: TRBJ1-1; v_call: TRBV15; cdr3_nt: TGTGCCACCAGCAGAGTGAGGAACACTGAAGCTTTCTTT; cdr3_aa: CATSRVRNTEAFF
d_call: TRBD1; clone_size: -; j_call: TRBJ1-1; v_call: TRBV28; cdr3_nt: TGTGCCAGCAGTTTATCCTGGGACAGAGCTGAAGCTTTCTTT; cdr3_aa: CASSLSWDRAEAFF
d_call: TRBD1; clone_size: once; j_call: TRBJ1-6; v_call: TRBV20-1; cdr3_nt: TGCAGTGCTGCGACAGGGGTAATCAATTCACCCCTCCACTTT; cdr3_aa: CSAATGVINSPLHF
d_call: -; clone_size: -; j_call: TRBJ2-2; v_call: TRBV7-6; cdr3_nt: TGTGCCAGCAGCCCGGAGACAGCGAACACCGGGGAGCTGTTTTTT; cdr3_aa: CASSPETANTGELFF
d_call: -; clone_size: -; j_call: TRBJ2-5; v_call: TRBV14; cdr3_nt: TGTGCCGGCAGCCAAGTACGGACAACGGTGGAGACCCAGTACTTC; cdr3_aa: CAGSQVRTTVETQYF
d_call: -; clone_size: many; j_call: TRBJ1-2; v_call: TRBV6-1; cdr3_nt: TGTGCCAGCCTACTGTGGGGTAACTATGGCTACACCTTC; cdr3_aa: CASLLWGNYGYTF
d_call: -; clone_size: many; j_call: TRBJ2-7; v_call: TRBV5-1; cdr3_nt: TGCGCCAGCAGCTGGGACACCACCTACGAGCAGTACTTC; cdr3_aa: CASSWDTTYEQYF
d_call: -; clone_size: few; j_call: TRBJ1-6; v_call: TRBV11-3; cdr3_nt: TGTGCCAGCAGCTTAGGGACAACAGATAATTCACCCCTCCACTTT; cdr3_aa: CASSLGTTDNSPLHF
d_call: -; clone_size: -; j_call: TRBJ1-4; v_call: TRBV7-8; cdr3_nt: TGTGCCAGCAGCTTGAACAGGGAAAATGAAAAACTGTTTTTT; cdr3_aa: CASSLNRENEKLFF
d_call: -; clone_size: -; j_call: TRBJ1-3; v_call: TRBV13; cdr3_nt: TGTGCCAGCAGCTACCCCCCGCGCAGGGGAAACACCATATATTTT; cdr3_aa: CASSYPPRRGNTIYF
d_call: -; clone_size: many; j_call: TRBJ1-6; v_call: TRBV2; cdr3_nt: TGTGCCAGCGAAGCAGAGAGCTCCTATAATTCACCCCTCCACTTT; cdr3_aa: CASEAESSYNSPLHF
d_call: -; clone_size: -; j_call: TRBJ1-3; v_call: TRBV6-2/TRBV6-3; cdr3_nt: TGTGCCAGCAGTTTCGGGGCCAGGTCGGTCGGAAACACCATATATTTT; cdr3_aa: CASSFGARSVGNTIYF
d_call: TRBD2; clone_size: few; j_call: TRBJ2-5; v_call: TRBV2; cdr3_nt: TGTGCCAGCAGTGGGACTAGTTCAGGGGAGACCCAGTACTTC; cdr3_aa: CASSGTSSGETQYF
d_call: TRBD2; clone_size: -; j_call: TRBJ2-2; v_call: TRBV12-3/TRBV12-4; cdr3_nt: TGTGCCAGCAGTTTACTAGCGGGGGGGGGCACCGGGGAGCTGTTTTTT; cdr3_aa: CASSLLAGGGTGELFF
d_call: TRBD1; clone_size: many; j_call: TRBJ1-2; v_call: TRBV3-1; cdr3_nt: TGTGCCAGCAGCCCCTTGGGACAGGCGATCTATGGCTACACCTTC; cdr3_aa: CASSPLGQAIYGYTF
d_call: TRBD2; clone_size: -; j_call: TRBJ2-3; v_call: TRBV5-1; cdr3_nt: TGCGCCAGCATGCGGGGGGGCGCAGATACGCAGTATTTT; cdr3_aa: CASMRGGADTQYF
d_call: -; clone_size: -; j_call: TRBJ1-3; v_call: TRBV10-3; cdr3_nt: TGTGCCATCAGTGGCACAGGACCCTACTCTGGAAACACCATATATTTT; cdr3_aa: CAISGTGPYSGNTIYF
d_call: TRBD1; clone_size: many; j_call: TRBJ2-7; v_call: TRBV13; cdr3_nt: TGTGCCAGCAGCTCCGCCCGGGACAGAGCGTCCGAGCAGTACTTC; cdr3_aa: CASSSARDRASEQYF
d_call: -; clone_size: many; j_call: TRBJ1-4; v_call: TRBV2; cdr3_nt: TGTGCCAGCAGGCACAGGGTGACTAATGAAAAACTGTTTTTT; cdr3_aa: CASRHRVTNEKLFF
d_call: -; clone_size: many; j_call: TRBJ2-7; v_call: TRBV3-1; cdr3_nt: TGTGCCAGCAGCCAAGGTGGGAGGCGAGAGCAGTACTTC; cdr3_aa: CASSQGGRREQYF
d_call: -; clone_size: few; j_call: TRBJ1-1; v_call: TRBV20-1; cdr3_nt: TGCAGTGCTAGGGGGAGCCGAATGAACACTGAAGCTTTCTTT; cdr3_aa: CSARGSRMNTEAFF
d_call: TRBD1; clone_size: many; j_call: TRBJ1-2; v_call: TRBV7-8; cdr3_nt: TGTGCCAGCAGCTTAGTAGGACAGGCAGATTATGGCTACACCTTC; cdr3_aa: CASSLVGQADYGYTF
d_call: -; clone_size: -; j_call: TRBJ1-5; v_call: TRBV19; cdr3_nt: TGTGCCAGCCAGGAGAGGGATCAGCCCCAGCATTTT; cdr3_aa: CASQERDQPQHF
d_call: -; clone_size: many; j_call: TRBJ2-7; v_call: TRBV2; cdr3_nt: TGTGCCAGCAACGGCGAAACTTACGAGCAGTACTTC; cdr3_aa: CASNGETYEQYF
d_call: -; clone_size: many; j_call: TRBJ1-3; v_call: TRBV20-1; cdr3_nt: TGCAGTGCTGGTTCTGGACCTGCTGGAAACACCATATATTTT; cdr3_aa: CSAGSGPAGNTIYF
d_call: -; clone_size: many; j_call: TRBJ1-1; v_call: TRBV6-1; cdr3_nt: TGTGCCAGCAGTGAAATGTGGGGTGAAGCTTTCTTT; cdr3_aa: CASSEMWGEAFF
d_call: -; clone_size: many; j_call: TRBJ1-6; v_call: TRBV3-1; cdr3_nt: TGTGCCAGCAGCCAAGTCAACTATAATTCACCCCTCCACTTT; cdr3_aa: CASSQVNYNSPLHF
d_call: -; clone_size: -; j_call: TRBJ1-6; v_call: TRBV3-1; cdr3_nt: TGTGCCAGCAGCCCGGAGCTGGGACCCCCACCCCTCCACTTT; cdr3_aa: CASSPELGPPPLHF
d_call: -; clone_size: many; j_call: TRBJ1-2; v_call: TRBV2; cdr3_nt: TGTGCCAGCCAAACTCCAGCTAACTATGGCTACACCTTC; cdr3_aa: CASQTPANYGYTF
d_call: -; clone_size: -; j_call: TRBJ2-2; v_call: TRBV30; cdr3_nt: TGTGCCTCACTGGGGGGCGTGTACACCGGGGAGCTGTTTTTT; cdr3_aa: CASLGGVYTGELFF
d_call: TRBD1; clone_size: -; j_call: TRBJ1-6; v_call: TRBV6-1; cdr3_nt: TGTGCCAGCAGTCTGGACAGGGCCAATTCACCCCTCCACTTT; cdr3_aa: CASSLDRANSPLHF